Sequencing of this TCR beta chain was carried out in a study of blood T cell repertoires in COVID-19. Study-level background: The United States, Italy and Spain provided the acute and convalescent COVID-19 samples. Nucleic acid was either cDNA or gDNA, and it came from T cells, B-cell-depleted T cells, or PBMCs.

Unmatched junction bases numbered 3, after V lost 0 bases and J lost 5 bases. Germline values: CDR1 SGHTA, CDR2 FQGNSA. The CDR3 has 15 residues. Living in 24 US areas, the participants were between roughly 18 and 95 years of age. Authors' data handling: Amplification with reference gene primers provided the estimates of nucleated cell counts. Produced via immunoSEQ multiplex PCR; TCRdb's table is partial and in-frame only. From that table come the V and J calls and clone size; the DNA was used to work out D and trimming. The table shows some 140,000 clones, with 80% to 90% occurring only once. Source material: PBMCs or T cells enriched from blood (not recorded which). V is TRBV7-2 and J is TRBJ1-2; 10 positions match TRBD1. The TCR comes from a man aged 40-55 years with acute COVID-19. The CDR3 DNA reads TGTGCCAGCAGCTTAGCGCCGGGACAGGGGTATGGCTACACCTTC. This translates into CASSLAPGQGYGYTF.